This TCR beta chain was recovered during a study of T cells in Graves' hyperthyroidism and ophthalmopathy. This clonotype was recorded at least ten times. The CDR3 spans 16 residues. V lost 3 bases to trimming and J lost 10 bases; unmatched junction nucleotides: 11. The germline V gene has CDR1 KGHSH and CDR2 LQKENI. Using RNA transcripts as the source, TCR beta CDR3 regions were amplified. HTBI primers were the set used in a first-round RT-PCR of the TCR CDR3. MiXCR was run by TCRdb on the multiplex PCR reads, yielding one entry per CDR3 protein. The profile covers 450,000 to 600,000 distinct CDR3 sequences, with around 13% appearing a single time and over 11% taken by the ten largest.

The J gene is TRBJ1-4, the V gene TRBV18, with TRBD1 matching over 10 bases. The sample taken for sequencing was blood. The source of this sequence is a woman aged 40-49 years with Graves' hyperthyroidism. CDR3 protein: CASSPDPGTGDGKLFF. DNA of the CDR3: TGTGCCAGCTCACCGGATCCCGGGACAGGGGACGGAAAACTGTTTTTT.